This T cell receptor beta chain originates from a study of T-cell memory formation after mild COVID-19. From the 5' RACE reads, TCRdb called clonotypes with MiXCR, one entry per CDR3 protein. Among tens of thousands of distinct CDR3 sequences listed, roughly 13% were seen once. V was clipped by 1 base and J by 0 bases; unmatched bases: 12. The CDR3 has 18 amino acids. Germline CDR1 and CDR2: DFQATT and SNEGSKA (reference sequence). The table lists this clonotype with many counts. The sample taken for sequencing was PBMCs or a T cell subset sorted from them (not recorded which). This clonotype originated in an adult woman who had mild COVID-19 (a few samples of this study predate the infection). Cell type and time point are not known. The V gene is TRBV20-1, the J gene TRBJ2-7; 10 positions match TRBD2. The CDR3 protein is CSARVLGPTSGDSYEQYF. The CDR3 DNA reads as TGCAGTGCTAGAGTGTTAGGACCCACTAGCGGGGACTCCTACGAGCAGTACTTC.